This entry describes one T cell receptor beta chain. Its target is unknown. The CDR3 sequence is 13 residues long. Germline values: CDR1 LNHDA, CDR2 SQIVND (reference sequence). The V and J ends lost 5 bases and 2 bases, in that order; junction bases with no gene match: 1. Libraries were prepared by immunoSEQ multiplex PCR; TCRdb keeps only in-frame clonotypes and omits some of them. This sample has some 120,000 clones, with about 90% found just once. The record originates from a study of T cell responses to AZD1222 COVID-19 vaccine. Overall study results and limits: Mostly white British, mostly female donors; authors suggested clonal diversity may be underestimated. There were vaccine-associated CD4 TCRs across spike, dominant at 160-218 and 743-854.

This receptor was identified in an adult in good health. Source: peripheral blood, taken on day 0 of AZD1222 vaccination. This chain connects TRBV19 to TRBJ2-7; the match to TRBD2 covers 9 bases. CDR3 DNA sequence: TGTGCCAGTAGTCCTAGCGGGACCTACGAGCAGTACTTC. Protein: CASSPSGTYEQYF.